The clone carrying this T cell receptor beta chain was seen only a few times. This specimen includes other DNA sequences encoding the same CDR3. This record belongs to a study of beta chain features in type 1 diabetes. CDR1 GTSNPN and CDR2 SVGIG come from the germline V gene (reference sequence). Deletions cut 0 bases from V and 5 bases from J, with 6 bases between. The CDR3 is made up of 12 amino acids. Every bit of the isolated RNA underwent reverse transcription, so sequencing read expressed TCRB transcripts. Measured with immunoSEQ multiplex PCR; TCRdb has only the in-frame clones, and not every one. The table lists nearly 250,000 clones, under 70% of them singletons.

The sequenced material came from naive CD4+ T cells from blood. This TCR derives from a man younger than 45 in good health. The V gene is TRBV30, the J gene TRBJ2-3; tentative D call: TRBD1 (5 bases). This chain's CDR3 is CAWSVRGDTQYF. The CDR3 DNA reads as TGTGCCTGGAGTGTAAGGGGAGATACGCAGTATTTT.